This TCR beta chain was captured in a study of long-term antiretroviral therapy in people with HIV. Overall study context: It was about a decade after the earliest samples that the 2015 immediate-ART recommendation appeared.

Study outcomes and limitations: Control repertoires displayed wider CDR3 length ranges than the HIV repertoires. Diversity remained lower than transplant donor controls, even though it increased after ART.

With survey level as its setting, the immunoSEQ assay was v3.0. The table came from immunoSEQ multiplex PCR; TCRdb's copy has only in-frame clones and leaves some out. The data contain some 34,000 clones, more than 75% of them singletons. CDR3 size: 16 residues. With V trimmed by 4 bases and J by 2 bases, 11 bases remained unmatched. CDR1 and CDR2 (germline): SGHAT, FQNNGV. Concerning this clone: No antigen is known for it.

The sequence was collected from a man in his late teens or twenties with HIV. The genes are TRBV11-2 and TRBJ2-7, with TRBD1 matching 7 bases. The material was unsorted PBMCs, obtained 1.9 years after starting antiretroviral therapy. CDR3 loop: CASSSTTGQSTYEQYF. CDR3 coding DNA: TGTGCCAGCAGCTCGACGACGGGACAGAGTACCTACGAGCAGTACTTC.